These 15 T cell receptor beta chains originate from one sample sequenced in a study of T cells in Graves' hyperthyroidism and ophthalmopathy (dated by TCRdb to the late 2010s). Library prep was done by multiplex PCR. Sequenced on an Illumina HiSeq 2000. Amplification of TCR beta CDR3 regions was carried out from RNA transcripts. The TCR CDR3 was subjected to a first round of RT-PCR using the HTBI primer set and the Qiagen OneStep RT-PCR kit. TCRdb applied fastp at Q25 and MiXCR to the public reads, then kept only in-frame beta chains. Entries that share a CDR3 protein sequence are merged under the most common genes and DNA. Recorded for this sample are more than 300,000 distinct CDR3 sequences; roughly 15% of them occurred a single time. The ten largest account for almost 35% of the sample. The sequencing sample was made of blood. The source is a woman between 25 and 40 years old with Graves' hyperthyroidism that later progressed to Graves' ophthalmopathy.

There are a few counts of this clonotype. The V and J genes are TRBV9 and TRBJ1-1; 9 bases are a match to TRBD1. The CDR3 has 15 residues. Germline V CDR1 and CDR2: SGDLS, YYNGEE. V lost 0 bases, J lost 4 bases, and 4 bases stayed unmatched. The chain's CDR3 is CASSVAGTGLTEAFF. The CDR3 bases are TGTGCCAGCAGCGTAGCGGGGACAGGGCTCACTGAAGCTTTCTTT.

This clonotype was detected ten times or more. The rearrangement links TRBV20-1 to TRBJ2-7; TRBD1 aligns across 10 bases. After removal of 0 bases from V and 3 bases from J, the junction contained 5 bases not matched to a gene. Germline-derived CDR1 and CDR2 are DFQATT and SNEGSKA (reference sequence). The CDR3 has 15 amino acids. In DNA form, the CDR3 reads TGCAGTGCTAGAGAGTGGACAGGGGGAAGCTACGAGCAGTACTTC. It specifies CSAREWTGGSYEQYF.

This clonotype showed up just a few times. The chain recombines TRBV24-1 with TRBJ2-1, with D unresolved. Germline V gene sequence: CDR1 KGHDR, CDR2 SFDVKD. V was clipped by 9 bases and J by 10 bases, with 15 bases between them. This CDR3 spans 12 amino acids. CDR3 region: CATGISGNEQFF. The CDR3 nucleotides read TGTGCCACCGGTATCTCGGGCAACGAGCAGTTCTTC.

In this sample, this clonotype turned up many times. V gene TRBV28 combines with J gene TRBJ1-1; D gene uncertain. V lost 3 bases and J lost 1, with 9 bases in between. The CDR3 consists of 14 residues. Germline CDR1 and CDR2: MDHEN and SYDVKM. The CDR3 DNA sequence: TGTGCCAGCAGTTTTAAGGGAGCGAACACTGAAGCTTTCTTT. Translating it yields CASSFKGANTEAFF.

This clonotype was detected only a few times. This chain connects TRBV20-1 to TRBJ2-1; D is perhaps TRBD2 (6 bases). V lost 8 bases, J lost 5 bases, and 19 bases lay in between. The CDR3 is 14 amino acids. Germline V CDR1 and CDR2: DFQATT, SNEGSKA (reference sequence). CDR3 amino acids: CSSKGTDGHNEQFF. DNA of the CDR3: TGCAGTTCCAAGGGGACTGATGGTCACAATGAGCAGTTCTTC.

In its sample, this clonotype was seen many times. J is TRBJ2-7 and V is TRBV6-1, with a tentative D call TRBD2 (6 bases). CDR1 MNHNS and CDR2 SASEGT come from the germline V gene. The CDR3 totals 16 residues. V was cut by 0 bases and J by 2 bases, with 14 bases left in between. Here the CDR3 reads CASSEAVEGPTYEQYF. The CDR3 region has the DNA TGTGCCAGCAGTGAAGCAGTGGAGGGGCCTACCTACGAGCAGTACTTC.

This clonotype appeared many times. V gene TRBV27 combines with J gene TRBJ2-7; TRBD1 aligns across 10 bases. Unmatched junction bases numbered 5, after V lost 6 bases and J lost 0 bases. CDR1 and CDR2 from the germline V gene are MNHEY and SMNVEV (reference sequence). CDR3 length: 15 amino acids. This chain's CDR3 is CASRTGTGVSYEQYF. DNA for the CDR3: TGTGCCAGCAGAACCGGGACAGGGGTCTCCTACGAGCAGTACTTC.

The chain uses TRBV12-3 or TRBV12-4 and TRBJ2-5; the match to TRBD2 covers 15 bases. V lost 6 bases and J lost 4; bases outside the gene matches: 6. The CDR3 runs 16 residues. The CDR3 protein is CASSTPGLAGGETQYF. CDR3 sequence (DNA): TGTGCCAGCAGCACTCCGGGACTAGCGGGGGGAGAGACCCAGTACTTC.

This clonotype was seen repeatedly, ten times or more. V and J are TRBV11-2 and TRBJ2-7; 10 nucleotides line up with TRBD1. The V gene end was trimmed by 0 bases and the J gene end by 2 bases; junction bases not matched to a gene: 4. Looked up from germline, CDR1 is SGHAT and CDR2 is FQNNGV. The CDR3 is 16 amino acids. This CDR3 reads CASSLEGTGAPYEQYF. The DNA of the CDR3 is TGTGCCAGCAGCTTAGAGGGGACAGGGGCCCCCTACGAGCAGTACTTC.

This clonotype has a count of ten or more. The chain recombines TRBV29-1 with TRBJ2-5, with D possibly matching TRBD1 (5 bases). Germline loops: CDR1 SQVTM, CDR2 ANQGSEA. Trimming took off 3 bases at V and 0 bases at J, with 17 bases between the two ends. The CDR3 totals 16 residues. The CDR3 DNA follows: TGCAGCGTTGATGACAGCCCCGTGACGTACCAAGAGACCCAGTACTTC. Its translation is CSVDDSPVTYQETQYF.

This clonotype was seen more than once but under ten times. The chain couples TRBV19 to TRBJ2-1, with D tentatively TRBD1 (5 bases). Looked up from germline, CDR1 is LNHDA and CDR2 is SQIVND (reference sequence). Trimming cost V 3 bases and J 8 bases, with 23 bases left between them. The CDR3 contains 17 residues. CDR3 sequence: CASSIFGSTGGKDEQFF. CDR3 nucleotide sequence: TGTGCCAGTAGTATCTTCGGTAGTACAGGCGGTAAGGATGAGCAGTTCTTC.

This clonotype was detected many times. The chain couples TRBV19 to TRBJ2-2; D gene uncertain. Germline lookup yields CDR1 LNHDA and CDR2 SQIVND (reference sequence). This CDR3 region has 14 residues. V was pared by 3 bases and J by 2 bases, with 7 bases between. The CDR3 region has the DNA TGTGCCAGTAGTATTCCGATCAACACCGGGGAGCTGTTTTTT. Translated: CASSIPINTGELFF.

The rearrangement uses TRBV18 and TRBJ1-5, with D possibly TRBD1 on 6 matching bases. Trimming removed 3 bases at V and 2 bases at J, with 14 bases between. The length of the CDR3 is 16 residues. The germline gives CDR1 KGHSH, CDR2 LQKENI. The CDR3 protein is CASSPPYEGGNQPQHF. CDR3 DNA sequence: TGTGCCAGCTCACCCCCATATGAGGGGGGCAATCAGCCCCAGCATTTT.

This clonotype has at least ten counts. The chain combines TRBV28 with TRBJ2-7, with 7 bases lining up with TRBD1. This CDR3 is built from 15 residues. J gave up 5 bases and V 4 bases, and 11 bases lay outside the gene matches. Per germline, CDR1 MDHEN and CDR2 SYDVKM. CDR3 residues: CASSSPRTGFDEQYF. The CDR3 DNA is TGTGCCAGCAGTTCTCCCCGGACAGGTTTCGACGAGCAGTACTTC.

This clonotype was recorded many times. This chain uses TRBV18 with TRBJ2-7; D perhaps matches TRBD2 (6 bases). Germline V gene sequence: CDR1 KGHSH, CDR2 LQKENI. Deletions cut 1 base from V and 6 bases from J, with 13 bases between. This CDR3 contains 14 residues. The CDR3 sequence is CASSPQGGVSEQYF. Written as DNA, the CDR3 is TGTGCCAGCTCACCACAAGGAGGGGTCTCCGAGCAGTACTTC.